This T cell receptor beta chain was found in a study of blood T cell repertoires in COVID-19. Study details: In each case, the material was cDNA or gDNA derived from T cells, B-cell-depleted T cells, or PBMCs.

This CDR3 comprises 12 residues. The ends were cut back, 5 bases at V and 5 bases at J, with 12 bases in the middle. From germline, CDR1 is GTSNPN and CDR2 SVGIG (reference sequence). Assay: immunoSEQ multiplex PCR; the TCRdb copy retains only in-frame clones and omits some. Here the sample spans 230,000 or so clones, around four fifths being singletons. This chain joins TRBV30 and TRBJ1-1; no clear D. Sample: peripheral blood. This clonotype originated in a man younger than 40 with active or convalescent COVID-19. CDR3 sequence reads: CAWESVRTEAFF. The CDR3 DNA reads as TGTGCCTGGGAATCGGTGAGAACTGAAGCTTTCTTT.